These 18 T cell receptor beta chains were sequenced from one sample in a study of regulatory T cells in long-lasting Graves disease. HTBI primers from iRepertoire and Arm-PCR of CDR3 regions yielded the TCR beta libraries. TCRdb re-called the multiplex PCR reads with MiXCR, one entry per CDR3 protein. This table holds fewer than 550,000 distinct CDR3 sequences, 20% to 25% found once. Time point denoted: persistent/refractory GD, antithyroid drugs over 5 years with positive TRAb. PBMC-derived RNA was used for the TCR library. The sample in question was peripheral blood mononuclear cells (PBMCs), obtained when the disease was refractory, from a patient treated with antithyroid drugs. The receptors here all came from a female donor with Graves disease.

This chain uses TRBV7-9 with TRBJ2-7, with D perhaps matching TRBD2 (5 bases). Trimming took off 3 bases at V and 2 bases at J, with 14 bases between the two ends. This CDR3 region has 15 residues. Germline CDR1 and CDR2: SEHNR and FQNEAQ (reference sequence). CDR3 region: CASSFRPGTAYEQYF. The CDR3 region has the DNA TGTGCCAGCAGCTTTAGGCCGGGAACAGCCTACGAGCAGTACTTC. Supplemented by reference TRBV7-9 and TRBJ2-7, the full variable domain reads DTGVSQNPRHKITKRGQNVTFRCDPISEHNRLYWYRQTLGQGPEFLTYFQNEAQLEKSRLLSDRFSAERPKGSFSTLEIQRTEQGDSAMYLCASSFRPGTAYEQYFGPGTRLTVT.

The chain employs TRBV25-1 and TRBJ1-6; possible D gene TRBD1, 5 bases. The germline V and J ends were trimmed by 4 bases and 10 bases, with 11 bases remaining between them. The germline V gene has CDR1 MGHDK and CDR2 SYGVNS. The CDR3 consists of 13 residues. CDR3 in amino acids: CASSAGGGSPLHF. In DNA, the CDR3 is TGTGCCAGCAGTGCGGGGGGTGGGTCACCCCTCCACTTT.

This clonotype has at least ten counts. This chain uses TRBV19 with TRBJ1-5; 10 bases are a match to TRBD1. CDR3 length: 14 amino acids. Germline CDR1 is LNHDA and CDR2 is SQIVND (reference sequence). Germline trimming cut 5 bases from V and 9 bases from J; bases unmatched to any gene: 7. This CDR3 is CASSPRDRGPPQHF. In DNA, the CDR3 is TGTGCCAGTAGTCCCCGGGACAGGGGTCCGCCCCAGCATTTT.

There are a few counts of this clonotype. The rearrangement links TRBV6-1 to TRBJ2-7, with 10 bases that match TRBD2. Germline CDR1 reads MNHNS; CDR2 reads SASEGT. The CDR3 consists of 15 residues. V gave up 6 bases and J gave up 0 bases; unmatched junction bases: 5. Here the CDR3 reads CASSPGLADSYEQYF. The CDR3 nucleotides read TGTGCCAGCAGCCCCGGACTAGCGGACTCCTACGAGCAGTACTTC.

This clonotype was recorded a few times. The chain carries TRBV15 and TRBJ2-2; tentatively, D is TRBD1 (6 bases). This CDR3 has 15 residues. The germline V gene encodes CDR1 LNHNV and CDR2 YYDKDF (reference sequence). Trimming took off 0 bases at V and 7 bases at J, with 12 bases between the two ends. CDR3 in DNA: TGTGCCACCAGCAGAGATCGGCAGGGGAGCGGGGAGCTGTTTTTT. Protein: CATSRDRQGSGELFF.

Details on this clonotype: Just one base apart from a much larger clone, this may be a read error. The chain has TRBV12-3 or TRBV12-4 and TRBJ2-5; D is uncertain. The CDR3 extends over 13 amino acids. Trimming removed 3 bases from V and 4 bases from J, with 9 bases in between. CDR3 amino acids: CASSFGSPETQYF. The CDR3 nucleotides are TGTGCCAGCAGTTTCGGGTCCCCAGAGACCCAGTACTTC.

The chain has TRBV7-2 and TRBJ1-5; 7 bases are a match to TRBD1. CDR1 is SGHTA, CDR2 FQGNSA, per germline. V lost 6 bases, J lost 2 bases, and 16 bases stayed unmatched. The CDR3 has 18 amino acids. The CDR3 region is CASSFGTRGPIGNQPQHF. The CDR3 DNA sequence: TGTGCCAGCAGTTTCGGGACAAGGGGGCCTATCGGCAATCAGCCCCAGCATTTT.

The V and J genes are TRBV7-2 and TRBJ2-2; the match to TRBD2 covers 7 bases. The CDR3 spans 13 residues. The germline CDR1 and CDR2 sequences are SGHTA and FQGNSA. V dropped 4 bases and J dropped 7; count of bases not matched to a gene: 3. The CDR3 loop reads CASSSSGNGELFF. DNA for the CDR3: TGTGCCAGCAGCTCGAGCGGGAACGGGGAGCTGTTTTTT.

This clonotype was counted ten times or more. This rearrangement joins TRBV11-2 to TRBJ1-2, with D unresolved. The CDR3 loop spans 14 amino acids. Germline CDR1 and CDR2: SGHAT and FQNNGV. Trimming left V 1 base short and J 3 bases short, with 9 bases between. The CDR3 DNA sequence: TGTGCCAGCAGCTTAGGCCTCCGGGACTATGGCTACACCTTC. Protein: CASSLGLRDYGYTF. Combining the CDR3 with reference TRBV11-2 and TRBJ1-2 gives the whole variable domain EAGVAQSPRYKIIEKRQSVAFWCNPISGHATLYWYQQILGQGPKLLIQFQNNGVVDDSQLPKDRFSAERLKGVDSTLKIQPAKLEDSAVYLCASSLGLRDYGYTFGSGTRLTVV.

This clonotype occurred a few times. The J gene is TRBJ2-7, the V gene TRBV12-3 or TRBV12-4, with D maybe TRBD2 (6 bases). V dropped 6 bases and J dropped 1 base, with 16 bases sitting between them. The length of the CDR3 is 15 residues. The DNA for the CDR3 is TGTGCCAGCAGCCACGTGGGGGGTGGATCCTACGAGCAGTACTTC. Translated, it gives CASSHVGGGSYEQYF.

This clonotype was counted many times. This sequence joins TRBV9 and TRBJ2-7, with D possibly matching TRBD1 (6 bases). CDR3 size: 15 residues. The ends were cut back, 0 bases at V and 1 base at J, with 11 bases in the middle. Per germline, CDR1 SGDLS and CDR2 YYNGEE. This chain's CDR3 is CASSVGVGASYEQYF. CDR3 DNA sequence: TGTGCCAGCAGCGTAGGGGTGGGGGCATCCTACGAGCAGTACTTC. The full variable domain, rest sourced from reference TRBV9 and TRBJ2-7, is DSGVTQTPKHLITATGQRVTLRCSPRSGDLSVYWYQQSLDQGLQFLIQYYNGEERAKGNILERFSAQQFPDLHSELNLSSLELGDSALYFCASSVGVGASYEQYFGPGTRLTVT.

The sample holds many counts of this clonotype. J is TRBJ2-7 and V is TRBV6-2 or TRBV6-3, with 7 bases that match TRBD1. V was clipped by 0 bases and J by 3 bases; unmatched bases: 8. Germline values: CDR1 MNHEY, CDR2 SVGEGT. The CDR3 runs to 16 residues. This CDR3 reads CASSYSFGQAIYEQYF. The CDR3 DNA reads TGTGCCAGCAGTTACTCCTTCGGACAGGCGATCTACGAGCAGTACTTC.

In the case of this clonotype: This clone may be a read error of a much larger clone one base away. CDR3 in DNA: TGTGCCAACAGTCCCCTTTTGACGGCCGGGCAGCATTTT. Translated, it gives CANSPLLTAGQHF. V is TRBV12-3 or TRBV12-4 and J is TRBJ1-5; D call uncertain. This CDR3 is 13 amino acids long.

The V call is TRBV24-1, the J call TRBJ1-6; TRBD1 aligns across 8 bases. The CDR3 runs to 14 residues. The ends lost 5 bases at V and 10 bases at J; junction bases unmatched: 6. Germline V gene sequence: CDR1 KGHDR, CDR2 SFDVKD. The CDR3 DNA is TGTGCCACCAGTGCCGGACAGGGAGGGTCACCCCTCCACTTT. Translating it yields CATSAGQGGSPLHF.

This chain connects TRBV4-1 to TRBJ2-3; D gene unclear. The CDR3 is 15 residues long. Looked up from germline, CDR1 is MGHRA and CDR2 is YSYEKL. The ends were cut back, 0 bases at V and 3 bases at J, with 10 bases in the middle. The CDR3 spells CASSQEGDMTDTQYF. DNA of the CDR3: TGCGCCAGCAGCCAAGAAGGAGACATGACAGATACGCAGTATTTT.

This clonotype was picked up many times. The rearrangement joins TRBV3-1 to TRBJ2-2; D unresolved. CDR3 length: 13 residues. Germline V CDR1 and CDR2: LGHDT, YNNKEL (reference sequence). Deletions cut 1 base from V and 4 bases from J, with 4 bases between. The CDR3: CASSQGLTGELFF. CDR3 nucleotides: TGTGCCAGCAGCCAAGGACTCACCGGGGAGCTGTTTTTT.

This clonotype was seen at least ten times. The chain carries TRBV11-3 and TRBJ2-7; D possibly uses TRBD1 or TRBD2 (6 bases each). Looked up from germline, CDR1 is SGHNT and CDR2 is YENEEA. The CDR3 covers 14 residues. V was trimmed by 5 bases and J by 6 bases, leaving 17 bases between them. CDR3 nucleotides: TGTGCCAGCAGCCGCATTTCGGGGGCCTCCGAGCAGTACTTC. Encoded protein: CASSRISGASEQYF.

This chain links TRBV12-3 or TRBV12-4 with TRBJ2-3, with 9 bases fitting TRBD1. This CDR3 spans 16 amino acids. The V and J ends lost 2 bases and 3 bases, in that order; junction bases with no gene match: 6. CDR3 nucleotide sequence: TGTGCCAGCAGTTTAAGCGGGACAGGGATTACAGATACGCAGTATTTT. Its translation is CASSLSGTGITDTQYF.